These T cell receptor beta chains were read from a single sample in a study of vaccination and CD4 T cells after COVID-19. TCRdb re-analysed the PCR reads in MiXCR, keeping a single row per CDR3 protein. The sample records 10,000 to 15,000 distinct CDR3 sequences, approximately 50% being singletons. The antigens of these receptors remain unknown. Sequencing was done on a sample of CD4+ T cells from blood, cultured in vitro. The receptors stem from a human donor who had recovered from COVID-19. The CDR3 runs from the conserved cysteine through the conserved F or W. Not all rows give a size; the values are once, few, many and, for expanded clones, a class.

v_call: TRBV6-2/TRBV6-3
clone_size: .
j_call: TRBJ1-6
cdr3_aa: CASSYRTFNSPLHF

v_call: TRBV12-3/TRBV12-4
clone_size: .
j_call: TRBJ1-5
cdr3_aa: CASSLTGNNQPQHF

v_call: TRBV10-3
clone_size: .
j_call: TRBJ2-1
cdr3_aa: CAIRGTGGHQTYNEQFF

v_call: TRBV10-3
clone_size: .
j_call: TRBJ2-3
cdr3_aa: CAISRALGLAESTDTQYF

v_call: TRBV20-1
clone_size: .
j_call: TRBJ1-1
cdr3_aa: CSARDPGRVNTEAFF

v_call: TRBV5-1
clone_size: .
j_call: TRBJ1-2
cdr3_aa: CASSFGTANYGYTF

v_call: TRBV5-1
clone_size: .
j_call: TRBJ1-1
cdr3_aa: CASTPGGWDRKNTEAFF

v_call: TRBV5-1
clone_size: few
j_call: TRBJ2-7
cdr3_aa: CASSLAGLYYEQYF

v_call: TRBV28
clone_size: .
j_call: TRBJ1-1
cdr3_aa: CASIESGGNTEAFF

v_call: TRBV7-6
clone_size: few
j_call: TRBJ2-2
cdr3_aa: CASSPQNTGELFF

v_call: TRBV7-3
clone_size: few
j_call: TRBJ2-5
cdr3_aa: CASSLGVVVETQYF

v_call: TRBV6-2/TRBV6-3
clone_size: few
j_call: TRBJ1-6
cdr3_aa: CASTLTQKNSPLHF

v_call: TRBV7-8
clone_size: .
j_call: TRBJ1-2
cdr3_aa: CASSLEGMDYGYTF

v_call: TRBV5-6
clone_size: hyperexpanded
j_call: TRBJ1-2
cdr3_aa: CASSRPGTGGAAYGYTF

v_call: TRBV5-1
clone_size: medium-sized
j_call: TRBJ2-3
cdr3_aa: CASSLLGLEMGLGDTQYF

v_call: TRBV5-1
clone_size: few
j_call: TRBJ2-7
cdr3_aa: CASSLAGGQGEYEQYF

v_call: TRBV29-1
clone_size: .
j_call: TRBJ2-7
cdr3_aa: CSVDDRGDEQYF

v_call: TRBV2
clone_size: .
j_call: TRBJ1-2
cdr3_aa: CAFKRDASYGYTF

v_call: TRBV6-1
clone_size: .
j_call: TRBJ1-6
cdr3_aa: CASREGRSLLISPLHF

v_call: TRBV7-2
clone_size: .
j_call: TRBJ1-3
cdr3_aa: CASSPASGDTIYF

v_call: TRBV11-2
clone_size: .
j_call: TRBJ1-6
cdr3_aa: CASSLDRAAPLHF

v_call: TRBV2
clone_size: .
j_call: TRBJ1-4
cdr3_aa: CASSELLVEKLFF

v_call: TRBV6-1
clone_size: .
j_call: TRBJ1-5
cdr3_aa: CASSSDSNQPQHF

v_call: TRBV20-1
clone_size: medium-sized
j_call: TRBJ2-4
cdr3_aa: CSARGSRLGNIQYF

v_call: TRBV7-9
clone_size: .
j_call: TRBJ2-2
cdr3_aa: CASSSHRGAYTGELFF

v_call: TRBV7-8
clone_size: .
j_call: TRBJ2-7
cdr3_aa: CASSSYSYEQYF

v_call: TRBV6-2/TRBV6-3
clone_size: .
j_call: TRBJ2-3
cdr3_aa: CASTRDIRSTDTQYF

v_call: TRBV20-1
clone_size: .
j_call: TRBJ2-1
cdr3_aa: CSAIRQGLSSYNEQFF

v_call: TRBV7-8
clone_size: few
j_call: TRBJ1-5
cdr3_aa: CASSLAPDRASQPQHF

v_call: TRBV6-2/TRBV6-3
clone_size: few
j_call: TRBJ1-2
cdr3_aa: CASSYRQGPYGYTF

v_call: TRBV10-1
clone_size: .
j_call: TRBJ2-5
cdr3_aa: CASSVQARETQYF

v_call: TRBV4-3
clone_size: .
j_call: TRBJ2-2
cdr3_aa: CASSPGLWQASNTGELFF

v_call: TRBV5-4
clone_size: .
j_call: TRBJ1-1
cdr3_aa: CASSSYREGNTEAFF

v_call: TRBV5-4
clone_size: few
j_call: TRBJ2-3
cdr3_aa: CASTRGGGADTQYF

v_call: TRBV20-1
clone_size: .
j_call: TRBJ1-6
cdr3_aa: CSARDNSPLHF

v_call: TRBV18
clone_size: .
j_call: TRBJ2-7
cdr3_aa: CASSPASVGSYEQYF

v_call: TRBV28
clone_size: .
j_call: TRBJ2-2
cdr3_aa: CASSSRTGANTGELFF

v_call: TRBV21-1
clone_size: few
j_call: TRBJ2-2
cdr3_aa: CASSAGQGAPPGELFF

v_call: TRBV7-9
clone_size: once
j_call: TRBJ2-1
cdr3_aa: CASSLEGVKNEQFF

v_call: TRBV12-3/TRBV12-4
clone_size: .
j_call: TRBJ2-5
cdr3_aa: CASSPNIAGGQYF

v_call: TRBV7-2
clone_size: .
j_call: TRBJ2-1
cdr3_aa: CASSLDFLPWRHLSRHEQFF

v_call: TRBV6-5
clone_size: .
j_call: TRBJ1-2
cdr3_aa: CASSYSTAYGYTF

v_call: TRBV20-1
clone_size: few
j_call: TRBJ2-1
cdr3_aa: CSALTSLADNEQFF

v_call: TRBV25-1
clone_size: once
j_call: TRBJ2-4
cdr3_aa: CASAADGQGGDIQYF

v_call: TRBV5-1
clone_size: few
j_call: TRBJ2-1
cdr3_aa: CASTAMGTGATNEQFF

v_call: TRBV6-5
clone_size: .
j_call: TRBJ1-5
cdr3_aa: CASSFTGIGNQPQHF